This paragraph reports one T cell receptor (beta chain). The sample belongs to a study of blood T cell repertoires in COVID-19. As processed by the authors: Reference gene primers were amplified, and this amplification served to estimate nucleated cell counts. Assay used: immunoSEQ multiplex PCR; TCRdb lists only in-frame clones, some missing. Clone size and the V and J calls come from that table; the DNA yielded D and trimming. The table shows about 71,000 clones, with about 81% occurring only once. The trim removed 5 bases at V and 6 bases at J, leaving 2 bases unmatched. Germline V gene lookup returns CDR1 DFQATT and CDR2 SNEGSKA (reference sequence). CDR3 size: 11 residues.

This TCR was sampled from an elderly woman with acute or convalescent COVID-19. V usage is TRBV20-1 and J usage is TRBJ1-2; 8 bases align to TRBD1. Sequenced input: peripheral blood. CDR3 residues: CSAQQGDGYTF. CDR3 nucleotides: TGCAGTGCTCAACAGGGGGATGGCTACACCTTC.